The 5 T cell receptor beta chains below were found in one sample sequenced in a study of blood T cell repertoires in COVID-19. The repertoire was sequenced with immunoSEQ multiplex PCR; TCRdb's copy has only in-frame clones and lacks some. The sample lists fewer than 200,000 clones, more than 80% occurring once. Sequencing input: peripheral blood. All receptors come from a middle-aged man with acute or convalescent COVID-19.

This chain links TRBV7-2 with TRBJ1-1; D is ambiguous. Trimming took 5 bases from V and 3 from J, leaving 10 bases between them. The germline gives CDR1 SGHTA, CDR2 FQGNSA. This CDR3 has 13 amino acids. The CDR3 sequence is CASSGELHTEAFF. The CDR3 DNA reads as TGTGCCAGCAGCGGGGAGTTACACACTGAAGCTTTCTTT.

CDR3 region: CASSLGTGRNSPLHF. The CDR3 DNA follows: TGTGCCAGCAGCTTAGGCACAGGGCGGAATTCACCCCTCCACTTT. The chain links TRBV7-9 to TRBJ1-6, with D possibly TRBD1 on 6 matching bases. The CDR3 totals 15 residues. Germline CDR1 SEHNR, CDR2 FQNEAQ (reference sequence). Between the trimmed V and J ends, which lost 1 base and 7 bases, there was a span of 11 bases.

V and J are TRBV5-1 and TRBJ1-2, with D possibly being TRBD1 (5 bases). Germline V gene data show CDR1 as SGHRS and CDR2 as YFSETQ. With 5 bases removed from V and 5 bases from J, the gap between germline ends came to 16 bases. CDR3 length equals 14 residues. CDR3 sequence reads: CASSVGGSGYGYTF. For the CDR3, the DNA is TGCGCCAGCAGTGTGGGGGGTTCGGGATATGGCTACACCTTC.

This chain's CDR3 is CASSESDRGVREAFF. The CDR3 DNA is TGTGCCAGCAGTGAATCGGATCGCGGCGTTCGGGAAGCTTTCTTT. The chain uses TRBV6-1 and TRBJ1-1; unclear D gene. The CDR3 has 15 amino acids. Germline V gene lookup returns CDR1 MNHNS and CDR2 SASEGT. V was pared by 2 bases and J by 8 bases, with 18 bases between.

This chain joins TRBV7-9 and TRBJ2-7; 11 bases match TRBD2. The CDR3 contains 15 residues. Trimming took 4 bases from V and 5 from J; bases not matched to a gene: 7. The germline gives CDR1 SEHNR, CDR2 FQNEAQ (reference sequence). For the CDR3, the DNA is TGTGCCAGCAGCTGGGCGACTAGCGGGACCCACGAGCAGTACTTC. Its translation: CASSWATSGTHEQYF. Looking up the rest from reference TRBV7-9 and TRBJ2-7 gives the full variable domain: DTGVSQNPRHKITKRGQNVTFRCDPISEHNRLYWYRQTLGQGPEFLTYFQNEAQLEKSRLLSDRFSAERPKGSFSTLEIQRTEQGDSAMYLCASSWATSGTHEQYFGPGTRLTVT.